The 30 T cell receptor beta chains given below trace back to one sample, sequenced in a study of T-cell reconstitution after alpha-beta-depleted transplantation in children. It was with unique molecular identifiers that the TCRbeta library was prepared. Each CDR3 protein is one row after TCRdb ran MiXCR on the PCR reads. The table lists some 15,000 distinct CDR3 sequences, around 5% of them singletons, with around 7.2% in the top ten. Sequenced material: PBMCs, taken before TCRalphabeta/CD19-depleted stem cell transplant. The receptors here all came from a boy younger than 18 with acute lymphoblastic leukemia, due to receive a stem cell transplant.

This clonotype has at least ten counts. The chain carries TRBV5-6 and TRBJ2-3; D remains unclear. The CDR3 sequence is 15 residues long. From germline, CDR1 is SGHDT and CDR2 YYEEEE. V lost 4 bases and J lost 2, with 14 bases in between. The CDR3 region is CASSDPLDSTDTQYF. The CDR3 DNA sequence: TGTGCCAGCAGCGACCCGCTTGATTCCACAGATACGCAGTATTTT. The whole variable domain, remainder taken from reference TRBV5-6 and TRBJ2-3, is DAGVTQSPTHLIKTRGQQVTLRCSPKSGHDTVSWYQQALGQGPQFIFQYYEEEERQRGNFPDRFSGHQFPNYSSELNVNALLLGDSALYLCASSDPLDSTDTQYFGPGTRLTVL.

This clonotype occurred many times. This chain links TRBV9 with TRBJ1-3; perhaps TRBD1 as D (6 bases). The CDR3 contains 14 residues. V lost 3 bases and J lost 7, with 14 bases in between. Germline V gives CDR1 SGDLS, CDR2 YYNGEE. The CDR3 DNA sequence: TGTGCCAGCAGCGCGGGACCCGGGGGCAACACCATATATTTT. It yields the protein CASSAGPGGNTIYF.

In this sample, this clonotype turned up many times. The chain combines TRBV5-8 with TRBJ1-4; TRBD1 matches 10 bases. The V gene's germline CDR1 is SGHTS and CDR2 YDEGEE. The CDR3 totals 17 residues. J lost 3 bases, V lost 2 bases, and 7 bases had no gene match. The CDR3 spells CASSFPHGTGANEKLFF. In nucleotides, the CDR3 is TGTGCCAGCAGCTTCCCCCACGGGACAGGGGCTAATGAAAAACTGTTTTTT.

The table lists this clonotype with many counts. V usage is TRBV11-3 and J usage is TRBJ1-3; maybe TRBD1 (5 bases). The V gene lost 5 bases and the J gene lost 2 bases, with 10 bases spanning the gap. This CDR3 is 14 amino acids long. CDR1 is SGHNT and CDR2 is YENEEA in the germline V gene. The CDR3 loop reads CASSPARAGNTIYF. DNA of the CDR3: TGTGCCAGCAGCCCCGCCAGGGCTGGAAACACCATATATTTT.

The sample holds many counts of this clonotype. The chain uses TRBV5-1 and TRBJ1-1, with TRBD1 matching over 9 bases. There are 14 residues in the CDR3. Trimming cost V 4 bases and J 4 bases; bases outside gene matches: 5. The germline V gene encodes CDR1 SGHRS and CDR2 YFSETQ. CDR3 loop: CASSPGQGGTEAFF. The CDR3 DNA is TGCGCCAGCAGCCCGGGACAGGGAGGCACTGAAGCTTTCTTT.

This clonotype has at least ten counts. The CDR3 DNA reads TGTGCCAGCAGCCCTCCACTCGTGGGGACTGAAGCTTTCTTT. Translation gives CASSPPLVGTEAFF. The rearrangement uses TRBV3-1 and TRBJ1-1; D is unclear. Trimming shortened V by 4 bases and J by 5 bases, and 14 bases separated the two germline ends. Per the germline V gene, CDR1 is LGHDT and CDR2 is YNNKEL (reference sequence). The CDR3 has 14 amino acids.

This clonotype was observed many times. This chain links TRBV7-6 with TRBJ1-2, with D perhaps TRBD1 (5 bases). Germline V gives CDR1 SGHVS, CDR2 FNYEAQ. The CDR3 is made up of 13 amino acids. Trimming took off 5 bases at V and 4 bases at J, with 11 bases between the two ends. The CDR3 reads CASSRQIGYGYTF. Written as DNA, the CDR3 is TGTGCCAGCAGCAGACAGATAGGCTATGGCTACACCTTC.

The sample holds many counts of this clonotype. DNA for the CDR3: TGTGCCAGCGTTTGGGCCGCAGGTACTAATGAAAAACTGTTTTTT. It specifies CASVWAAGTNEKLFF. This chain links TRBV28 with TRBJ1-4, with D hard to call. With 8 bases removed from V and 2 bases from J, the gap between germline ends came to 15 bases. CDR3 length: 15 residues. Germline CDR1 and CDR2: MDHEN and SYDVKM.

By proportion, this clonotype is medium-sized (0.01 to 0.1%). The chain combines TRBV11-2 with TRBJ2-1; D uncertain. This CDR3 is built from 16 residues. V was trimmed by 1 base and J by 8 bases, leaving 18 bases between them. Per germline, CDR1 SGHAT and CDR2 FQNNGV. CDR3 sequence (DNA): TGTGCCAGCAGCTTAGTGTCTAGTAGGGTAAATGATGAGCAGTTCTTC. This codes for CASSLVSSRVNDEQFF.

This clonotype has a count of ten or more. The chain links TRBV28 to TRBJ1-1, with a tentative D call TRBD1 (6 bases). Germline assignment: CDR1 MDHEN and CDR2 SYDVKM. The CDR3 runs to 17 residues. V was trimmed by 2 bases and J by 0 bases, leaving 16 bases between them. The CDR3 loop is CASSLVVGRGMNTEAFF. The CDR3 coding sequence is TGTGCCAGCAGTTTAGTGGTGGGAAGGGGGATGAACACTGAAGCTTTCTTT.

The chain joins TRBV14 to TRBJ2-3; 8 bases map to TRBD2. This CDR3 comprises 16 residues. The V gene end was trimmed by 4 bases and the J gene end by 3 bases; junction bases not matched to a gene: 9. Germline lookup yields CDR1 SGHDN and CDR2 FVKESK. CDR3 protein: CASSLKGVAGTDTQYF. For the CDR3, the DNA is TGTGCCAGCAGCCTCAAGGGGGTAGCGGGGACAGATACGCAGTATTTT.

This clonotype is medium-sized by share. CDR3 nucleotides: TGTGCCAGCGGCATACCGACAGGCGGGGAGTACTTC. Translation: CASGIPTGGEYF. The chain links TRBV28 to TRBJ2-7; D is perhaps TRBD1 or TRBD2 (6 bases each). This CDR3 is built from 12 residues. The ends were cut back, 8 bases at V and 11 bases at J, with 19 bases in the middle. Per germline, CDR1 MDHEN and CDR2 SYDVKM.

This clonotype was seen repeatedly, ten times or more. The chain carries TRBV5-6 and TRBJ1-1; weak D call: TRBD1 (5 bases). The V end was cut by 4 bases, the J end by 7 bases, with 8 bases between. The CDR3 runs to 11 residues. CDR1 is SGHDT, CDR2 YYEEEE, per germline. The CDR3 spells CASSGGGEAFF. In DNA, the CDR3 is TGTGCCAGCAGCGGGGGGGGTGAAGCTTTCTTT.

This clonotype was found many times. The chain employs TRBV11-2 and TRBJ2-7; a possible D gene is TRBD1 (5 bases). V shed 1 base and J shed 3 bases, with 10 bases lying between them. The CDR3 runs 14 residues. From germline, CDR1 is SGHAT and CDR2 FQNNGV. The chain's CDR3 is CASSLAGPGYEQYF. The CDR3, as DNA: TGTGCCAGCAGCTTAGCAGGGCCCGGCTACGAGCAGTACTTC.

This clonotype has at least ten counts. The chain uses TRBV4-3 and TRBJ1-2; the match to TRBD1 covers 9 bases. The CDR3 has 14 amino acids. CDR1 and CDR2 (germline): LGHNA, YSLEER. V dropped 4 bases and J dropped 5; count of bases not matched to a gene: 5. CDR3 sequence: CASSLATGGYGYTF. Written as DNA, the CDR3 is TGCGCCAGCAGCCTCGCGACAGGGGGGTATGGCTACACCTTC.

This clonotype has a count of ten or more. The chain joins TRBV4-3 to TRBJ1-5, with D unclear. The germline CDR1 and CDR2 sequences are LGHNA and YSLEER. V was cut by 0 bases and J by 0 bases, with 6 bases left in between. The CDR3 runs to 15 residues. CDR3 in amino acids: CASSQEWGSNQPQHF. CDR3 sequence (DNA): TGCGCCAGCAGCCAAGAATGGGGTAGCAATCAGCCCCAGCATTTT.

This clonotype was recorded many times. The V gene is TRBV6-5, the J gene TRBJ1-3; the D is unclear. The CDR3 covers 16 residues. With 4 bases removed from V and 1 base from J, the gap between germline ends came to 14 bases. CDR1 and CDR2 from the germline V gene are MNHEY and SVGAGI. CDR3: CASSSGRYLSGNTIYF. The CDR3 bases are TGTGCCAGCAGTTCCGGACGGTACCTTTCTGGAAACACCATATATTTT.

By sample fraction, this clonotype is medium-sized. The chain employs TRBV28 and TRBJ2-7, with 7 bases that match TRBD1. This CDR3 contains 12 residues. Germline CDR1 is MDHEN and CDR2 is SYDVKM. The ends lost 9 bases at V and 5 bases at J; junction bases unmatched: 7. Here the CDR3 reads CASNRDSDEQYF. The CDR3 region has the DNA TGTGCCAGTAACCGGGACAGTGACGAGCAGTACTTC.

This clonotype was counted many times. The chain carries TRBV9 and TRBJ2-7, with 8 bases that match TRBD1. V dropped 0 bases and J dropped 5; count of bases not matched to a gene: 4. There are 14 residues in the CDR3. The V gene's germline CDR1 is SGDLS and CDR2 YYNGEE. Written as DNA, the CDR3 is TGTGCCAGCAGCGTAGGGACAGGGAGGAACGAGCAGTACTTC. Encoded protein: CASSVGTGRNEQYF.

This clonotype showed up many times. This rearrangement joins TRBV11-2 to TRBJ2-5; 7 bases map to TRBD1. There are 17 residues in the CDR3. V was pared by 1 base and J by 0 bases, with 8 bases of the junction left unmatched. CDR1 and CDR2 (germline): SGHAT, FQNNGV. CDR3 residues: CASSLGPGQQYQETQYF. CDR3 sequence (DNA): TGTGCCAGCAGCTTAGGTCCGGGACAGCAGTACCAAGAGACCCAGTACTTC.

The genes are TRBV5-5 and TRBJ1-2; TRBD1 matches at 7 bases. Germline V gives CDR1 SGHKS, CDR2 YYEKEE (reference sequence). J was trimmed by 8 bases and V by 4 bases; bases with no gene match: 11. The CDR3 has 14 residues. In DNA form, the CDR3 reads TGTGCCAGCAGCCAGGGGGGGGGAGGCGCAGGCTACACCTTC. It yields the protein CASSQGGGGAGYTF.

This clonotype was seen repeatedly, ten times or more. CDR3 protein: CASSLAAGGRRAFF. Here the CDR3 DNA reads TGTGCCAGCAGCTTAGCCGCGGGAGGGCGCCGAGCTTTCTTT. The gene calls are TRBV11-2 and TRBJ1-1; D remains unclear. V was clipped by 1 base and J by 10 bases, with 16 bases between them. The length of the CDR3 is 14 residues. CDR1 and CDR2 from the germline V gene are SGHAT and FQNNGV.

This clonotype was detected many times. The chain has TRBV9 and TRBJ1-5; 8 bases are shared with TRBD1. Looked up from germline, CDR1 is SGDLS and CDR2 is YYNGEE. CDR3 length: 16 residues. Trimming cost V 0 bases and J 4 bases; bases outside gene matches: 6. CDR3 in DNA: TGTGCCAGCAGCGTAGCTGCAGGGGGCCCGAATCAGCCCCAGCATTTT. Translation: CASSVAAGGPNQPQHF.

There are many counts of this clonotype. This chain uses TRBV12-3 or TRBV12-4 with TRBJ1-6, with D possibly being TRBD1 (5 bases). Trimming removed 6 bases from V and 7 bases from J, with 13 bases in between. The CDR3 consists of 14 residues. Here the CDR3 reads CASSVGGGNSPLHF. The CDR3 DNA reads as TGTGCCAGCAGCGTCGGGGGGGGAAATTCACCCCTCCACTTT.

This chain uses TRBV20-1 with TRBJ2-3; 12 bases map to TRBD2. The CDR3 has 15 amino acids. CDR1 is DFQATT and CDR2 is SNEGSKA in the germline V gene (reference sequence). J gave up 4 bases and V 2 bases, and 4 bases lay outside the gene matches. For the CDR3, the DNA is TGCAGTGCTAGAAGGACTAGCGGGAATCCAGATACGCAGTATTTT. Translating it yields CSARRTSGNPDTQYF.

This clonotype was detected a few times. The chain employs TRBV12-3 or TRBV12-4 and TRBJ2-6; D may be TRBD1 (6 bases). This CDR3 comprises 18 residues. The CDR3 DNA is TGTACCATCAGTTTTGCGGGTGGGGGCCGCTCTGGGGCCAACGTCCTGACTTTC. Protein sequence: CTISFAGGGRSGANVLTF.

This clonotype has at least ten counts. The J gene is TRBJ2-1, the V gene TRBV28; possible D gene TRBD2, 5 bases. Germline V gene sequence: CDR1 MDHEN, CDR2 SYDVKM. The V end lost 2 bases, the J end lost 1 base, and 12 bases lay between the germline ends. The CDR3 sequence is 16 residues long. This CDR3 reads CASSLLSGSSYNEQFF. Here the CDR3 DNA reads TGTGCCAGCAGTTTACTGAGCGGATCTTCCTACAATGAGCAGTTCTTC. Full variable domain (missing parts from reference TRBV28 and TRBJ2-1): DVKVTQSSRYLVKRTGEKVFLECVQDMDHENMFWYRQDPGLGLRLIYFSYDVKMKEKGDIPEGYSVSREKKERFSLILESASTNQTSMYLCASSLLSGSSYNEQFFGPGTRLTVL.

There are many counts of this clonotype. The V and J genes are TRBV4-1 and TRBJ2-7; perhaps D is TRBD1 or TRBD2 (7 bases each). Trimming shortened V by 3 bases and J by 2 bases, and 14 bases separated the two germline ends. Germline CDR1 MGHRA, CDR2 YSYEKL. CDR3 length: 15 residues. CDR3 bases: TGCGCCAGCAGCCAGCAGGGGGGGAATACCTACGAGCAGTACTTC. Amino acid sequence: CASSQQGGNTYEQYF.

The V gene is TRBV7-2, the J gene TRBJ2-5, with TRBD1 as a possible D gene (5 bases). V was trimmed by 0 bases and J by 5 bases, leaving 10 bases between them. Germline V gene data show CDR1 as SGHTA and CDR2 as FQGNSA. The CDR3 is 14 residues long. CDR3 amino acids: CASSLALGPETQYF. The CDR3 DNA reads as TGTGCCAGCAGCTTAGCGCTGGGGCCTGAGACCCAGTACTTC.

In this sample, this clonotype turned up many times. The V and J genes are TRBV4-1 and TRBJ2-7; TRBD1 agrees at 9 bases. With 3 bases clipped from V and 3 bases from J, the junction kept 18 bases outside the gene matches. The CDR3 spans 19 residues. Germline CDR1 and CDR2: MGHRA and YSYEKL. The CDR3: CASSHLRGQGAGGSYEQYF. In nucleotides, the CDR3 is TGCGCCAGCAGCCACCTAAGGGGACAGGGAGCCGGCGGGAGCTACGAGCAGTACTTC.